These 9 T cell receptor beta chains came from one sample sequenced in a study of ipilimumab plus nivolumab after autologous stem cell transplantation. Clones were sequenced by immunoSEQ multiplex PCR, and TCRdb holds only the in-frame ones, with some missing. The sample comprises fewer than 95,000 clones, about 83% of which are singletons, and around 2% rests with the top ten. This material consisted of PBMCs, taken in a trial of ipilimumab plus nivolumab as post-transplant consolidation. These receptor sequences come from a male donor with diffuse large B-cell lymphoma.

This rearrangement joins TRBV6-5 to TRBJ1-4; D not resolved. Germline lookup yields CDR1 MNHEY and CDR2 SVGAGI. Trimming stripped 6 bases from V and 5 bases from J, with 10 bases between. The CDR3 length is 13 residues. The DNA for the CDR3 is TGTGCCAGCAGAGGAACAGAAAATGAAAAACTGTTTTTT. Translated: CASRGTENEKLFF.

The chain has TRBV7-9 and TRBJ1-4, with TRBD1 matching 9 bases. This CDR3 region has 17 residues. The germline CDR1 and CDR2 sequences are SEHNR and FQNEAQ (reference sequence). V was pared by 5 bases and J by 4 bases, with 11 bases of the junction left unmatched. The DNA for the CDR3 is TGTGCCAGCAGCCTGACCGGGACAGGGAATGGTAATGAAAAACTGTTTTTT. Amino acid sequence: CASSLTGTGNGNEKLFF.

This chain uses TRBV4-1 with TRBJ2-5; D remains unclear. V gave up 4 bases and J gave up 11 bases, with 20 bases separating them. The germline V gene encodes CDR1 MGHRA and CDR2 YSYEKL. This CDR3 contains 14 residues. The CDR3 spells CASSLQAEIGEQYF. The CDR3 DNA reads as TGCGCCAGCAGCCTACAAGCAGAGATAGGTGAGCAGTACTTC.

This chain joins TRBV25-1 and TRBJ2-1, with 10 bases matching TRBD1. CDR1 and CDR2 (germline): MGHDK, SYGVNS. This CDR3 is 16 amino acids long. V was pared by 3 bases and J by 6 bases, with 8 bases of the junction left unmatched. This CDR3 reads CASSDLAGQGINEQFF. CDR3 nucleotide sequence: TGTGCCAGCAGTGACTTAGCGGGACAGGGGATCAATGAGCAGTTCTTC.

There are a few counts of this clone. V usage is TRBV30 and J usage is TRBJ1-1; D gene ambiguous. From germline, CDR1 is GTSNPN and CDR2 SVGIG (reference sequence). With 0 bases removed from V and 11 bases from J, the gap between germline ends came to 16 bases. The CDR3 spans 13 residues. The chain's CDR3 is CAWSVETSSTAFF. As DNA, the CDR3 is TGTGCCTGGAGTGTAGAGACATCGAGTACGGCTTTCTTT.

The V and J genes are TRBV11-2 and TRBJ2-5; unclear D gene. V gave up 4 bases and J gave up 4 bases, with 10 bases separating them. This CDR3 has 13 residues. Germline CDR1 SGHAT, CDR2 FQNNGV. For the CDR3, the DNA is TGTGCCAGCAGCTCACAACTCCGAGAGACCCAGTACTTC. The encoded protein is CASSSQLRETQYF.

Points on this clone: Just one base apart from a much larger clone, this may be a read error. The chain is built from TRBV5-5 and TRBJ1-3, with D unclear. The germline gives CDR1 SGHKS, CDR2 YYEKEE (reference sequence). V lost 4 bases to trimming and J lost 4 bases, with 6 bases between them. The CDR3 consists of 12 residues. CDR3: CASSLQGNTIYF. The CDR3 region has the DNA TGTGCCAGCAGCCTTCAGGGAAACACCATATATTTT.

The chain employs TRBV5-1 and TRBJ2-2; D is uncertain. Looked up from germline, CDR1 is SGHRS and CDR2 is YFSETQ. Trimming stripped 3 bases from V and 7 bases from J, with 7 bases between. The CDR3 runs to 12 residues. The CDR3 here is CASSSTIGELFF. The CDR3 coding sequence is TGCGCCAGCAGCTCCACCATCGGGGAGCTGTTTTTT.

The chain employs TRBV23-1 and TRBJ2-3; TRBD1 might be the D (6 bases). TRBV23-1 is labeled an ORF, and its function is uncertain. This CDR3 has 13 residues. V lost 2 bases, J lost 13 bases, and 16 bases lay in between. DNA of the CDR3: TGCGCCAGCAGTCAAATCCGCGCAGGGGTGGAGTATTTT. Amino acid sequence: CASSQIRAGVEYF.